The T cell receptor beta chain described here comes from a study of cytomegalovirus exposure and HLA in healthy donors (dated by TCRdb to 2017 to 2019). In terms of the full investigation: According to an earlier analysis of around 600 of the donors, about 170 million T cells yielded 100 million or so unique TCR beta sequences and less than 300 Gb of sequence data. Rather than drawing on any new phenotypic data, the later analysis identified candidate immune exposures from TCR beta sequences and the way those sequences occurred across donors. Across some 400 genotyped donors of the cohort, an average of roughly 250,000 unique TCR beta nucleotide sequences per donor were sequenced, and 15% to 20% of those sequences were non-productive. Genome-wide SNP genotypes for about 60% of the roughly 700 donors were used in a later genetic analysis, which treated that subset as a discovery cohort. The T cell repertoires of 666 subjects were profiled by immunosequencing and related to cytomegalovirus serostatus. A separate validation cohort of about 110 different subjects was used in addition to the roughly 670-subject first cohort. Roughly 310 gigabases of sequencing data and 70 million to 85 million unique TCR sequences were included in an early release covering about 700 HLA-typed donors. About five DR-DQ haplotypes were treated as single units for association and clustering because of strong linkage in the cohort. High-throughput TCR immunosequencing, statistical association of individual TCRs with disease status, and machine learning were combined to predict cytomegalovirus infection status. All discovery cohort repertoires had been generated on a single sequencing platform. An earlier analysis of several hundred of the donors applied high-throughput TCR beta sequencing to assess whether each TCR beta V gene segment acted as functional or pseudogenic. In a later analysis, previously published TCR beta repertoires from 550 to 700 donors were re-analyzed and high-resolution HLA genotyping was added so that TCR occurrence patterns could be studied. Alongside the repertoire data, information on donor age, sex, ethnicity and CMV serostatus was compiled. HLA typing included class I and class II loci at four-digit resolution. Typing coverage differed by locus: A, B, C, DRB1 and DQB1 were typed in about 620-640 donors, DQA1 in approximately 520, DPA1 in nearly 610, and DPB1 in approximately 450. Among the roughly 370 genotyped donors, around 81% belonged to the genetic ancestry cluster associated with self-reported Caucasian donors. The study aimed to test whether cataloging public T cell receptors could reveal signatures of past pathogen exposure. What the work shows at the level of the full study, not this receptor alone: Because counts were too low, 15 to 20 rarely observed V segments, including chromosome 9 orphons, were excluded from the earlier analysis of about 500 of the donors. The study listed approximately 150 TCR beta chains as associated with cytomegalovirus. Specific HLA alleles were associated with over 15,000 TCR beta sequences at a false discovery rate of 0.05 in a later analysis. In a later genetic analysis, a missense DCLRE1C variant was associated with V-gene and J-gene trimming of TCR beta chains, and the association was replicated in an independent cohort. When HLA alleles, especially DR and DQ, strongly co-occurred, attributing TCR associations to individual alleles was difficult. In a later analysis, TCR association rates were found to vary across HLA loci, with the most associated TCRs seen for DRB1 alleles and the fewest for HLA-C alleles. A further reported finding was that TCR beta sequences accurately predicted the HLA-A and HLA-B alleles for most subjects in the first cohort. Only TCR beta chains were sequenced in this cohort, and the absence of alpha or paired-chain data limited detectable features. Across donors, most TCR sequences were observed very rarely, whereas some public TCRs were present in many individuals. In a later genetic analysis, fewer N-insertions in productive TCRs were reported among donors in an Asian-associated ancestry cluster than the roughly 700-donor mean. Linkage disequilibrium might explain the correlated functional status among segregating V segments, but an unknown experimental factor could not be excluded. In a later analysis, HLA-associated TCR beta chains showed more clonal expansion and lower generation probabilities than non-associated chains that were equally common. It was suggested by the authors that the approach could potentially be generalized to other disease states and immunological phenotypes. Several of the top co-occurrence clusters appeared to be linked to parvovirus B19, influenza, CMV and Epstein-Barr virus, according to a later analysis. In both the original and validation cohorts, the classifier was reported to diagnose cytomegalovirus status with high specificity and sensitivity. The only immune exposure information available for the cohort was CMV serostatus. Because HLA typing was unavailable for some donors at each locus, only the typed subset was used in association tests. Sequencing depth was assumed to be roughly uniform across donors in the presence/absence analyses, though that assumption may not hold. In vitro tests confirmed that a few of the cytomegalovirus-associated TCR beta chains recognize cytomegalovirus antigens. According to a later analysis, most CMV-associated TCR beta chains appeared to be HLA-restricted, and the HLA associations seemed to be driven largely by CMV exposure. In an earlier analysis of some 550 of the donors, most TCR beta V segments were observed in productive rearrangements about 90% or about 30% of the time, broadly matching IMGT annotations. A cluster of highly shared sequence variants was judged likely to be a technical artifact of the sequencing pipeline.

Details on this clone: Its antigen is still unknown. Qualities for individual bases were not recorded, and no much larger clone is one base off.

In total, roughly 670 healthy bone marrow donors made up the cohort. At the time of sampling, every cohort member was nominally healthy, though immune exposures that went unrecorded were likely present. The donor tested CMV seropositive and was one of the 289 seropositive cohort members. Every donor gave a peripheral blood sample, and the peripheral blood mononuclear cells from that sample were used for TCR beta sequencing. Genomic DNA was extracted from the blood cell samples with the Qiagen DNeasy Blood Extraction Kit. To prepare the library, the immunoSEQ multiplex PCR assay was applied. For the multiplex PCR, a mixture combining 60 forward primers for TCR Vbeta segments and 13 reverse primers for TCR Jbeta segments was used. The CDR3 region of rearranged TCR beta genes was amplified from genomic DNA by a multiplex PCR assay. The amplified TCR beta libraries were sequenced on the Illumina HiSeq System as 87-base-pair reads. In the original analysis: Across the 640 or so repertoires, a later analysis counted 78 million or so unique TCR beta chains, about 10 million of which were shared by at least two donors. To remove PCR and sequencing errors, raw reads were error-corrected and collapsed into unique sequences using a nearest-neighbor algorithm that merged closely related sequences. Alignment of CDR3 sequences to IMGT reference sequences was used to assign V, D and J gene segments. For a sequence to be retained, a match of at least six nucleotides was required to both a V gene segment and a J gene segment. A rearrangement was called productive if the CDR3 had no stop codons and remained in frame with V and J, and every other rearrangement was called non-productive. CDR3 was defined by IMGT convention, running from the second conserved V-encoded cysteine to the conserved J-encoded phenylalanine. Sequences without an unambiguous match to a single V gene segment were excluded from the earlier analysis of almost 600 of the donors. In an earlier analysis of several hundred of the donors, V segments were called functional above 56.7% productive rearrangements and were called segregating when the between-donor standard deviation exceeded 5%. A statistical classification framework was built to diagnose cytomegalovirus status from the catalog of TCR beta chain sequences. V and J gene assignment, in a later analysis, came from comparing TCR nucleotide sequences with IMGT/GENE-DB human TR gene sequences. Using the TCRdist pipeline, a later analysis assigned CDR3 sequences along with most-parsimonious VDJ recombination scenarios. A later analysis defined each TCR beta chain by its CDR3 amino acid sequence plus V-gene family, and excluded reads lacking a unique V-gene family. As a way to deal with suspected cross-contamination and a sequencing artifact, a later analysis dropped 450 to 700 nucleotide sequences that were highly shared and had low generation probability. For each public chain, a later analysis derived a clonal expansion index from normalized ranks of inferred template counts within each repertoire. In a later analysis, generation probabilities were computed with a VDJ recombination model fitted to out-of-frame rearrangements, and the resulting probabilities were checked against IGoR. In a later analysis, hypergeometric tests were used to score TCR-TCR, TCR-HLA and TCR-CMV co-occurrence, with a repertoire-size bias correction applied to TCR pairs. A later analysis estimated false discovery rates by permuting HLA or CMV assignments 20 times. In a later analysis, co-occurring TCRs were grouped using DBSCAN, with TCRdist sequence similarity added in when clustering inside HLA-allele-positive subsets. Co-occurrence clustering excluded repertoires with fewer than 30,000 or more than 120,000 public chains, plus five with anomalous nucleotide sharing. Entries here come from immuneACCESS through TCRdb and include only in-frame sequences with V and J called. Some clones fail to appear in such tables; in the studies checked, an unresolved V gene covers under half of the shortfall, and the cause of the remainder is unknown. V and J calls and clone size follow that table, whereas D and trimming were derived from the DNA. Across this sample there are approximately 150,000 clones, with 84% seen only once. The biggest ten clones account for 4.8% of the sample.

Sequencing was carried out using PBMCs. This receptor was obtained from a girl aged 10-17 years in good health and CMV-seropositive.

The CDR3 region has the sequence CASPTEGGGNTIYF. The nucleotide sequence is TGTGCCAGCCCAACCGAGGGAGGTGGAAACACCATATATTTT. The sequence links TRBV7-9 to TRBJ1-3; no D segment can be confidently identified. Deletion took 8 bases off V and 3 bases off J, with a span of 14 bases between the germline ends. Measured from the cysteine to the phenylalanine, the CDR3 is 14 residues long. Only the CDR3 DNA is retained, 42 bases long and in frame from the first base. Reading the germline V gene (reference sequence) gives CDR1 SEHNR and CDR2 FQNEAQ.